The 7 T cell receptor beta chains given below trace back to one sample, sequenced in a study of blood T cell repertoires in COVID-19. Using immunoSEQ multiplex PCR, the repertoire was profiled, and TCRdb retains in-frame clones only, with some absent. The sample gives 55,000 to 70,000 clones, 86% of which show up once; 4.1% is in the top ten. Sequenced material: peripheral blood. The receptor set was obtained from a man in his fifties or sixties with acute or convalescent COVID-19.

The chain recombines TRBV5-1 with TRBJ1-5; D not resolved. There are 14 residues in the CDR3. V was pared by 4 bases and J by 5 bases, with 13 bases between. CDR1 is SGHRS, CDR2 YFSETQ, per germline. CDR3 amino acids: CASSAVSGDQPQHF. As DNA, the CDR3 is TGCGCCAGCAGCGCGGTATCCGGAGATCAGCCCCAGCATTTT.

V and J are TRBV11-2 and TRBJ1-1, with 8 bases matching TRBD1. The CDR3 has 15 amino acids. Losses at the gene ends were 3 bases for V and 1 base for J; bases not matched to a gene: 4. Germline CDR1 reads SGHAT; CDR2 reads FQNNGV. The CDR3 reads CASSFAGTGNTEAFF. The CDR3 DNA reads as TGTGCCAGCAGCTTCGCCGGGACAGGGAACACTGAAGCTTTCTTT.

This chain connects TRBV9 to TRBJ2-7; no clear D. The CDR3 is 15 residues long. Germline V gives CDR1 SGDLS, CDR2 YYNGEE. V was trimmed by 2 bases and J by 0 bases, leaving 12 bases between them. CDR3 coding DNA: TGTGCCAGCAGCGTGGGCAGGCGAAGCTCCTACGAGCAGTACTTC. Its protein product is CASSVGRRSSYEQYF.

This clone occurred once. The chain combines TRBV11-3 with TRBJ2-7; TRBD1 aligns across 8 bases. The germline CDR1 and CDR2 sequences are SGHNT and YENEEA. Trimming at V came to 3 bases and at J to 6 bases, leaving 4 bases not matched to a gene. The CDR3 totals 13 residues. CDR3 nucleotide sequence: TGTGCCAGCAGCTTCCAGGGGGCGAGCGAGCAGTACTTC. It is translated as CASSFQGASEQYF.

This chain links TRBV4-1 with TRBJ1-2, with D possibly TRBD1 on 5 matching bases. The CDR3 covers 14 residues. The germline gives CDR1 MGHRA, CDR2 YSYEKL. V dropped 4 bases and J dropped 8 bases, with 17 bases sitting between them. The CDR3 region has the DNA TGCGCCAGCAGCCCTGTGGGGGAGGGCTCGGGCTACACCTTC. It encodes CASSPVGEGSGYTF.

V is TRBV25-1 and J is TRBJ1-2, with 10 bases aligning to TRBD1. V lost 3 bases and J lost 2; bases outside the gene matches: 6. CDR1 is MGHDK, CDR2 SYGVNS, per germline. This CDR3 spans 16 amino acids. The CDR3 region is CASSDNPGQGNYGYTF. The CDR3 region has the DNA TGTGCCAGCAGTGACAATCCGGGACAGGGGAACTATGGCTACACCTTC.

This chain joins TRBV7-9 and TRBJ2-3, with TRBD1 matching 7 bases. Germline loops: CDR1 SEHNR, CDR2 FQNEAQ (reference sequence). After removal of 5 bases from V and 0 bases from J, the junction contained 5 bases not matched to a gene. CDR3 size: 15 residues. The CDR3 DNA follows: TGTGCCAGCAGCCCCGGGACAGCTAGCACAGATACGCAGTATTTT. Protein product: CASSPGTASTDTQYF.